This T cell receptor beta chain was sequenced in a study of spatial heterogeneity in lung cancer. Each TCR cDNA molecule carried a unique molecular identifier. TCRdb reanalysed the 5' RACE reads using MiXCR and keeps one entry per CDR3 protein. This table holds some 25,000 distinct CDR3 sequences, roughly 4.5% found once. This clonotype was counted many times. The time point: sample taken at primary tumor resection. From tumor, nontumor lung or frozen PBMC, whole RNA was taken unsorted for sequencing. The donors were 55 to 80 patients with non-small cell lung cancer that was early-stage and untreated. V lost 3 bases, J lost 1 base, and 3 bases stayed unmatched. Germline values: CDR1 SGHRS, CDR2 YFSETQ. CDR3 size: 15 residues.

The chain employs TRBV5-1 and TRBJ2-2; the match to TRBD1 covers 7 bases. The material was PBMCs, obtained at surgery. This TCR came from a male donor with early-stage non-small cell lung cancer. Here the CDR3 DNA reads TGCGCCAGCAGCTCGGGACAGCAGAACACCGGGGAGCTGTTTTTT. Translation: CASSSGQQNTGELFF.